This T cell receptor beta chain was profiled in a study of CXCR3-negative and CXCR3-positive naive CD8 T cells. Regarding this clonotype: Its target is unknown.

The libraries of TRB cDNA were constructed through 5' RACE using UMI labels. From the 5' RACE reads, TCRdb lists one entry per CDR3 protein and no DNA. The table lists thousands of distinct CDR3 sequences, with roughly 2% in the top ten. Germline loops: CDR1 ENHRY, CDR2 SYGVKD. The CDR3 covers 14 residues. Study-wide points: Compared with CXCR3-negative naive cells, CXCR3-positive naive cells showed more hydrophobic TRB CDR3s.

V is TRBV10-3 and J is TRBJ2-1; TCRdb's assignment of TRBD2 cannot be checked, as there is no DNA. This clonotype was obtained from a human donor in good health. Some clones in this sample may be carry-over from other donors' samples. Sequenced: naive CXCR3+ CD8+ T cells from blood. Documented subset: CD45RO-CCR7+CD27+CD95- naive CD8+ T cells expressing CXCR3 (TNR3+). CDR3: CAISEGLGDNEQFF.